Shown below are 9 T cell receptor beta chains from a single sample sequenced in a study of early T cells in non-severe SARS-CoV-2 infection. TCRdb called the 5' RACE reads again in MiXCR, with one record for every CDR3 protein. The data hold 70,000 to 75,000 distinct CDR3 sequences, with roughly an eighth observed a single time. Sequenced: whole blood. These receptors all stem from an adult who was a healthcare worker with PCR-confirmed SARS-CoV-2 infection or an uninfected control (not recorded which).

This CDR3 is CASSQGTSGQETQYF. CDR3 coding DNA: TGTGCCAGCAGCCAGGGGACTAGCGGACAAGAGACCCAGTACTTC. V gene TRBV4-2 combines with J gene TRBJ2-5; 11 bases fit TRBD2. Germline CDR1 reads LGHNA; CDR2 reads YNFKEQ. The CDR3 spans 15 residues. V lost 3 bases to trimming and J lost 2 bases; unmatched junction nucleotides: 2.

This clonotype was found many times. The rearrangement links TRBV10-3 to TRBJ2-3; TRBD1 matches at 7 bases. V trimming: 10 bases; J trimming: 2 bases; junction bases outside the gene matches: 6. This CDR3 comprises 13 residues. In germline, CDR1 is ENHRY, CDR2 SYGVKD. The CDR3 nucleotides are TGTGCCAGTTGGACAGGCCACACAGATACGCAGTATTTT. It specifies CASWTGHTDTQYF.

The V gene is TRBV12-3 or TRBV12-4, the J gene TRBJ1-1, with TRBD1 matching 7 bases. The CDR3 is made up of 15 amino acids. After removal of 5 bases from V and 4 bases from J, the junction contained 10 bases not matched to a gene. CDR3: CASSVALGGGTEAFF. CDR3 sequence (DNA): TGTGCCAGCAGTGTGGCTCTAGGGGGCGGCACTGAAGCTTTCTTT.

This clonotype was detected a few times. The CDR3 nucleotides are TGTGCCAGCAGCCATGGACAGCGAATGAACACTGAAGCTTTCTTT. Residues: CASSHGQRMNTEAFF. The gene calls are TRBV7-9 and TRBJ1-1; maybe TRBD1 (6 bases). CDR1 is SEHNR and CDR2 is FQNEAQ in the germline V gene (reference sequence). This CDR3 is 15 amino acids long. The germline V and J ends were trimmed by 5 bases and 0 bases, with 13 bases remaining between them.

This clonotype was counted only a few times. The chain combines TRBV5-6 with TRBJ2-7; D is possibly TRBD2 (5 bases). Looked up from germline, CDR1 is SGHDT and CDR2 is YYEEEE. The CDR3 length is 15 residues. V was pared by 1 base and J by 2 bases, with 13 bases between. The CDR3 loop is CASSLNGDPPYEQYF. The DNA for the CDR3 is TGTGCCAGCAGCTTGAACGGGGATCCCCCCTACGAGCAGTACTTC.

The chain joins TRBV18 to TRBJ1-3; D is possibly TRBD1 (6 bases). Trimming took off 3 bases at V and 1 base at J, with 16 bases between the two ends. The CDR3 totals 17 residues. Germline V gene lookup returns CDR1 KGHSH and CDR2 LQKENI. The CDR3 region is CASSPDPQGTSGNTIYF. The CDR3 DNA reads TGTGCCAGCTCACCGGACCCCCAGGGGACTTCTGGAAACACCATATATTTT.

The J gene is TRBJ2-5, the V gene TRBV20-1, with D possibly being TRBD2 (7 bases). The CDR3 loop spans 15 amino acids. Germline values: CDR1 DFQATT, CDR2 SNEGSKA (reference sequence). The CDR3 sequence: CSAQGPAGAGETQYF. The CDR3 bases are TGCAGCGCCCAGGGCCCTGCGGGGGCGGGAGAGACCCAGTACTTC.

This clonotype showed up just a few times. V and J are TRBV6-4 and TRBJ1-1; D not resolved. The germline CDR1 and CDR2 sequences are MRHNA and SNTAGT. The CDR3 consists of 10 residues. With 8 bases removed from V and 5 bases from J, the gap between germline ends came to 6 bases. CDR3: CASQGTEAFF. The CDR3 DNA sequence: TGTGCCAGCCAAGGTACTGAAGCTTTCTTT.

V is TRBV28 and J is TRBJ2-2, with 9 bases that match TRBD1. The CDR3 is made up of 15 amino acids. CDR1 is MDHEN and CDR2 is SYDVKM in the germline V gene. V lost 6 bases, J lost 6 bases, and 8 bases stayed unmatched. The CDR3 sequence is CASRPDRGTSGELFF. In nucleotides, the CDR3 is TGTGCCAGCAGACCTGACAGGGGGACGTCCGGGGAGCTGTTTTTT.